Presented here are 19 T cell receptor beta chains from one specimen sequenced in a study of blood T cell repertoires in COVID-19. Sequencing used immunoSEQ multiplex PCR; TCRdb keeps in-frame clones, though not all of them. The sample contains 200,000 to 250,000 clones, 80% to 85% of which appear only once. Input material: PBMCs or T cells enriched from blood (not recorded which). The receptors shown here come from a woman aged 35 to 49 who had recovered from COVID-19.

This chain connects TRBV25-1 to TRBJ2-3; D might be TRBD2 (6 bases). There are 14 residues in the CDR3. Germline-derived CDR1 and CDR2 are MGHDK and SYGVNS. With 3 bases removed from V and 4 bases from J, the gap between germline ends came to 11 bases. CDR3: CASSDSGFPDTQYF. For the CDR3, the DNA is TGTGCCAGCAGTGACAGCGGGTTCCCAGATACGCAGTATTTT.

This chain links TRBV30 with TRBJ1-2; 9 bases are a match to TRBD1. CDR1 is GTSNPN, CDR2 SVGIG, per germline (reference sequence). This CDR3 contains 15 residues. The junction had 6 bases not matched to a gene; V was cut back by 4 bases and J by 0 bases. The CDR3 protein is CAWTLGTGPNYGYTF. Written as DNA, the CDR3 is TGTGCCTGGACCCTGGGGACAGGGCCTAACTATGGCTACACCTTC. Full variable domain (remainder filled in from reference TRBV30 and TRBJ1-2): SQTIHQWPATLVQPVGSPLSLECTVEGTSNPNLYWYRQAAGRGLQLLFYSVGIGQISSEVPQNLSASRPQDRQFILSSKKLLLSDSGFYLCAWTLGTGPNYGYTFGSGTRLTVV.

This chain links TRBV29-1 with TRBJ1-2; the D is unclear. The CDR3 length is 12 residues. Germline CDR1 SQVTM, CDR2 ANQGSEA. The V gene lost 7 bases and the J gene lost 0 bases, with 9 bases spanning the gap. The CDR3: CSGKTPNYGYTF. For the CDR3, the DNA is TGCAGCGGCAAGACACCTAACTATGGCTACACCTTC. The full variable domain, in which reference TRBV29-1 and TRBJ1-2 provide the parts outside the CDR3, is SAVISQKPSRDICQRGTSLTIQCQVDSQVTMMFWYRQQPGQSLTLIATANQGSEATYESGFVIDKFPISRPNLTFSTLTVSNMSPEDSSIYLCSGKTPNYGYTFGSGTRLTVV.

The chain has TRBV5-1 and TRBJ2-1; 7 bases map to TRBD2. The trim removed 3 bases at V and 6 bases at J, leaving 6 bases unmatched. The CDR3 contains 14 residues. Germline CDR1 is SGHRS and CDR2 is YFSETQ. For the CDR3, the DNA is TGCGCCAGCAGCTGGGCGGGAGCGGCCAATGAGCAGTTCTTC. Its protein is CASSWAGAANEQFF.

The V and J genes are TRBV6-6 and TRBJ1-2, with D perhaps TRBD1 (5 bases). The length of the CDR3 is 16 residues. CDR1 and CDR2 (germline): MNHNY, SVGAGI (reference sequence). With 3 bases removed from V and 2 bases from J, the gap between germline ends came to 16 bases. The CDR3 DNA reads as TGTGCCAGCAGTTATTCGGGGGGAGTGATCAACTATGGCTACACCTTC. Its translation is CASSYSGGVINYGYTF.

This clone was recorded once. The chain combines TRBV5-1 with TRBJ1-2; no clear D. Trimming removed 5 bases from V and 4 bases from J, with 15 bases in between. Per the germline V gene, CDR1 is SGHRS and CDR2 is YFSETQ. CDR3 length equals 14 residues. CDR3: CASRERSTLYGYTF. Written as DNA, the CDR3 is TGCGCCAGCAGGGAGAGGTCAACCCTCTATGGCTACACCTTC.

The rearrangement uses TRBV4-3 and TRBJ1-4, with 7 positions matching TRBD1. The CDR3 is 15 amino acids. Germline V lookup: CDR1 LGHNA, CDR2 YSLEER. J gave up 3 bases and V 1 base, and 2 bases lay outside the gene matches. This CDR3 reads CASSQGGTANEKLFF. DNA for the CDR3: TGCGCCAGCAGCCAAGGAGGGACAGCTAATGAAAAACTGTTTTTT.

This chain joins TRBV28 and TRBJ1-2; maybe TRBD1 (6 bases). The germline V and J ends were trimmed by 4 bases and 4 bases, with 31 bases remaining between them. CDR1 and CDR2 from the germline V gene are MDHEN and SYDVKM. There are 20 residues in the CDR3. For the CDR3, the DNA is TGTGCCAGCAGTTCCTTCTTGTCGCAGGGGCACCTGAGAGCGATCTATGGCTACACCTTC. Its protein is CASSSFLSQGHLRAIYGYTF.

The chain employs TRBV29-1 and TRBJ2-1; a weak D match, TRBD1 (5 bases). The CDR3 has 14 residues. V lost 2 bases, J lost 8 bases, and 16 bases lay in between. CDR1 is SQVTM, CDR2 ANQGSEA, per germline. The CDR3 DNA sequence: TGCAGCGTTGAAAAAGGCAGGGCCGGAGATGAGCAGTTCTTC. Its translation: CSVEKGRAGDEQFF.

The chain recombines TRBV19 with TRBJ1-6; maybe TRBD1 (6 bases). CDR3 size: 12 residues. Germline V gene data show CDR1 as LNHDA and CDR2 as SQIVND (reference sequence). Trimming stripped 6 bases from V and 10 bases from J, with 10 bases between. In DNA, the CDR3 is TGTGCCAGTAGGCAGGGGAGCTCACCCCTCCACTTT. Residues: CASRQGSSPLHF.

The chain uses TRBV4-1 and TRBJ2-7, with D perhaps TRBD2 (5 bases). Trimming removed 1 base at V and 3 bases at J, with 13 bases between. Germline assignment: CDR1 MGHRA and CDR2 YSYEKL. This CDR3 is built from 15 residues. The CDR3 protein is CASSQGFGDSYEQYF. The DNA of the CDR3 is TGCGCCAGCAGCCAAGGTTTCGGGGATAGCTACGAGCAGTACTTC.

The rearrangement joins TRBV6-5 to TRBJ2-3, with no clear D. This CDR3 is built from 14 residues. Trimming took off 8 bases at V and 4 bases at J, with 16 bases between the two ends. The germline V gene encodes CDR1 MNHEY and CDR2 SVGAGI. In nucleotides, the CDR3 is TGTGCCAGCGGCTATTACCTAGGTGCAGATACGCAGTATTTT. As protein: CASGYYLGADTQYF.

The rearrangement links TRBV6-5 to TRBJ2-3; 8 bases match TRBD1. V shed 6 bases, J shed 2 bases, and the junction held 7 bases outside the gene matches. This CDR3 spans 15 amino acids. From germline, CDR1 is MNHEY and CDR2 SVGAGI. CDR3 nucleotides: TGTGCCAGCAGCACGGGACAGGTGCTCACAGATACGCAGTATTTT. Translating it yields CASSTGQVLTDTQYF.

V usage is TRBV19 and J usage is TRBJ2-2; TRBD2 is a possible D gene (6 bases). Trimming left V 3 bases short and J 6 bases short, with 8 bases between. CDR1 and CDR2 (germline): LNHDA, SQIVND (reference sequence). The CDR3 runs to 13 residues. The CDR3 sequence is CASSIGGSGELFF. The CDR3 DNA sequence: TGTGCCAGTAGTATCGGGGGTTCCGGGGAGCTGTTTTTT. The variable domain in full, with the rest retrieved from reference TRBV19 and TRBJ2-2, is DGGITQSPKYLFRKEGQNVTLSCEQNLNHDAMYWYRQDPGQGLRLIYYSQIVNDFQKGDIAEGYSVSREKKESFPLTVTSAQKNPTAFYLCASSIGGSGELFFGEGSRLTVL.

The rearrangement links TRBV5-5 to TRBJ1-2; 9 nucleotides line up with TRBD1. CDR1 and CDR2 (germline): SGHKS, YYEKEE (reference sequence). The CDR3 contains 17 residues. The trim removed 3 bases at V and 4 bases at J, leaving 13 bases unmatched. CDR3 protein: CASSSPTYTGGGYGYTF. CDR3 DNA: TGTGCCAGCAGCTCGCCCACCTATACAGGGGGCGGCTATGGCTACACCTTC.

The chain joins TRBV5-1 to TRBJ2-1; 10 nucleotides agree with TRBD2. The V segment lost 2 bases and the J segment 7 bases; nucleotides outside the gene matches: 9. This CDR3 has 16 amino acids. Germline V gives CDR1 SGHRS, CDR2 YFSETQ. CDR3 loop: CASSFELLAGVNEQFF. The CDR3 DNA follows: TGCGCCAGCAGCTTCGAGTTGCTAGCGGGAGTAAATGAGCAGTTCTTC.

This chain joins TRBV24-1 and TRBJ1-2; TRBD1 agrees at 7 bases. V was pared by 3 bases and J by 3 bases, with 6 bases of the junction left unmatched. The CDR3 contains 15 residues. Germline CDR1 KGHDR, CDR2 SFDVKD. CDR3 amino acids: CATSDPYRGDYGYTF. CDR3 nucleotide sequence: TGTGCCACCAGTGATCCATACAGGGGTGACTATGGCTACACCTTC.

Only one count was recorded for this clone. The CDR3 here is CAWSGGQDYGYTF. DNA for the CDR3: TGTGCCTGGAGTGGGGGACAGGACTATGGCTACACCTTC. The genes are TRBV30 and TRBJ1-2, with 8 bases identical to TRBD1. J was trimmed by 3 bases and V by 1 base; bases with no gene match: 1. The CDR3 consists of 13 residues. Germline V gene lookup returns CDR1 GTSNPN and CDR2 SVGIG (reference sequence).

This clone was seen just once. V gene TRBV20-1 combines with J gene TRBJ2-2, with D possibly being TRBD2 (6 bases). The CDR3 contains 14 residues. V was pared by 3 bases and J by 1 base, with 9 bases between. Germline-derived CDR1 and CDR2 are DFQATT and SNEGSKA (reference sequence). DNA of the CDR3: TGCAGTGCTAGTTTGCGGGGGAACACCGGGGAGCTGTTTTTT. Translation gives CSASLRGNTGELFF.